Listed below are T cell receptor beta chains from one sample, sequenced in a study of radiotherapy plus CTLA-4 blockade in lung cancer. This table comes from immunoSEQ multiplex PCR, and its TCRdb copy is limited to in-frame clones, with some not included. The sample has about 73,000 clones; more than 75% are singletons. Source: peripheral blood, taken from a patient treated with radiotherapy plus ipilimumab. These receptors came from a human donor with non-small cell lung cancer that progressed on radiotherapy plus ipilimumab. CDR3s include the opening cysteine and the closing phenylalanine or tryptophan.

J gene,V gene,CDR3 protein
TRBJ2-2,TRBV10-3,CAINTGTLNTGELFF
TRBJ2-1,TRBV6-5,CASSYAVYNEQFF
TRBJ2-2,TRBV28,CASSPGLRNTGELFF
TRBJ1-4,TRBV7-9,CASSLDRINEKLFF
TRBJ2-4,TRBV7-9,CASEEGKNIQYF
TRBJ1-5,TRBV19,CASSRTGGYQPQHF
TRBJ2-1,TRBV29-1,CSAWTVSYNEQFF
TRBJ2-1,TRBV19,CASNPTSGSTYNEQFF
TRBJ2-7,TRBV12-1,CASSRDSCYEQYF
TRBJ1-2,TRBV29-1,CSVARQGVNYGYTF
TRBJ2-4,TRBV6-1,CASSVRQGGSKNIQYF
TRBJ2-7,TRBV7-8,CASSPRRPYEQYF
TRBJ2-5,TRBV7-9,CASSPNEGLAGGETQYF
TRBJ2-3,TRBV27,CASSLMGKNTQYF
TRBJ1-6,TRBV7-2,CASSLWNPGQGNSPLHF
TRBJ2-5,TRBV7-6,CASSLGTSGRETQYF
TRBJ2-1,TRBV11-1,CASSSRQGLNEQFF
TRBJ2-3,TRBV19,CAIRRVAGGTDTQYF
TRBJ2-6,TRBV6-1,CASSAGFSGANVLTF
TRBJ2-1,TRBV5-1,CASSSDRKYNRFF
TRBJ2-3,TRBV11-3,CASSLGPTDTQYF
TRBJ2-3,TRBV19,CASSIGDGDTQYF
TRBJ2-5,TRBV10-3,CAISGTASPSGETQYF
TRBJ1-1,TRBV18,CASSPPSDKEAFF
TRBJ2-5,TRBV25-1,CASSTSPLETQYF
TRBJ2-1,TRBV30,CAWSVKDRGSNEQFF
TRBJ1-3,TRBV15,CATSRDTTNSGNTIYF
TRBJ1-6,TRBV27,CASSSRTLNSPLHF
TRBJ2-1,TRBV13,CASSLRGSGSGYEQFF
TRBJ2-5,TRBV6-1,CASSEVRLETQYF
TRBJ2-7,TRBV7-3,CASSLTAGISGSYEQYF
TRBJ2-3,TRBV28,CASIARGRRSTDTQYF
TRBJ2-7,TRBV7-8,CASSSPFVERDSYEQYF
TRBJ2-7,TRBV6-1,CASTLSTSGSYEQYF
TRBJ2-5,TRBV15,CATSTRTGQETQYF
TRBJ1-5,TRBV6-5,CASRPDGYSNQPQHF
TRBJ1-1,TRBV29-1,CMGGSMNTEAFF
TRBJ2-2,TRBV19,CASKLANLAGELFF
TRBJ2-7,TRBV5-1,CASSLLEYEQYF
TRBJ2-5,TRBV9,CASSVVPEGTQYF
TRBJ2-7,TRBV2,CASTGTSGTYEQYF
TRBJ2-3,TRBV9,CASGRSSDTQYF
TRBJ2-7,TRBV6-6,CASSYPGGYEQYF
TRBJ1-1,TRBV19,CASSIEGAEAFF
TRBJ1-1,TRBV15,CATSVGLNTEAFF
TRBJ2-7,TRBV29-1,CSVASGSNSYEQYF
TRBJ2-2,TRBV18,CASSPRLAGTTGELFF
TRBJ2-5,TRBV18,CASSPMSSPQETQYF
TRBJ2-7,TRBV6-4,CASRPVPGQDCNEQYF
TRBJ2-7,TRBV7-2,CASGSAGGIHEQYF
TRBJ2-2,TRBV7-9,CASSPPGQGIGELFF
TRBJ1-1,TRBV2,CASSELAENTEAFF